This T cell receptor beta chain was found in a study of cytotoxic CD8 clonotypes in ibrutinib-treated CLL. Across the study: Samples yielded averages of 200,000 to 300,000 productive templates and around 99,000 productive rearrangements.

Profiled with immunoSEQ multiplex PCR; TCRdb holds only in-frame clones, not every one. The sample contains 300,000 to 400,000 clones, over 60% of which appear only once. As concerns this clone: Its specificity is not known.

Trimming took 5 bases from V and 5 from J, leaving 18 bases between them. This CDR3 is built from 15 residues. The germline gives CDR1 SEHNR, CDR2 FQNEAQ (reference sequence). Points from the study as a whole: Sustained-remission and progressing patients had different sampling times. The public clonotypes identified were infrequent and showed contraction or stability on treatment.

This chain uses TRBV7-9 with TRBJ1-2; no clear D. Sample: PBMCs, taken after 36 months of ibrutinib treatment. This TCR was sampled from a human donor with chronic lymphocytic leukemia. This chain's CDR3 is CASSPLVGQLYGYTF. The DNA of the CDR3 is TGTGCCAGCAGCCCCCTGGTGGGCCAACTATATGGCTACACCTTC.